These 25 T cell receptor beta chains originate from one sample sequenced in a study of CXCR3-negative and CXCR3-positive naive CD8 T cells. These TCRs' antigens remain unknown. Whole-study results and caveats: The TRB CDR3s that CXCR3-positive naive cells carried were more hydrophobic than those of CXCR3-negative naive cells.

UMI-labeled TRB cDNA libraries were prepared by 5' RACE. TCRdb reprocessed the 5' RACE reads and stores each CDR3 protein as one record, lacking DNA. The table for this sample gives 100,000 to 150,000 distinct CDR3 sequences. Sequencing used naive CXCR3+ CD8+ T cells from blood. Subset here: CD45RO-CCR7+CD27+CD95- naive CD8+ T cells expressing CXCR3 (TNR3+). The source is a human donor in good health. Some clones in this sample may be carry-over from other donors' samples.

The gene calls are TRBV7-9 and TRBJ2-1. Germline V gene sequence: CDR1 SEHNR, CDR2 FQNEAQ (reference sequence). This CDR3 has 14 residues. The chain's CDR3 is CASSLVAKGNEQFF.

The V call is TRBV4-2, the J call TRBJ1-5. The CDR3 covers 14 residues. Germline V gene lookup returns CDR1 LGHNA and CDR2 YNFKEQ. CDR3 loop: CASSRIGSNQPQHF.

The rearrangement joins TRBV7-9 to TRBJ1-1; there is no DNA to check the TCRdb D call of TRBD1. Germline V gene lookup returns CDR1 SEHNR and CDR2 FQNEAQ (reference sequence). The CDR3 has 13 amino acids. The CDR3 sequence is CASSPAPETEAFF.

The chain joins TRBV10-3 to TRBJ1-1; as DNA is missing, the TRBD1 call by TCRdb cannot be tested. CDR3 size: 14 residues. CDR1 and CDR2 from the germline V gene are ENHRY and SYGVKD. The CDR3 region is CAITRDRESTEAFF.

The V gene is TRBV27, the J gene TRBJ2-1. Germline lookup yields CDR1 MNHEY and CDR2 SMNVEV (reference sequence). The CDR3 length is 14 residues. The CDR3 protein is CASSLDGPYNEQFF.

J is TRBJ1-2 and V is TRBV20-1; the TCRdb D gene call, TRBD1, has no DNA to confirm it. This CDR3 is 12 amino acids long. The germline V gene encodes CDR1 DFQATT and CDR2 SNEGSKA (reference sequence). The CDR3 is CSARDAGDGYTF.

This chain uses TRBV7-9 with TRBJ1-1; TCRdb picks TRBD1, but there is no DNA to check that call. CDR1 and CDR2 from the germline V gene are SEHNR and FQNEAQ (reference sequence). The CDR3 runs 17 residues. The CDR3 spells CASSPPTDRVMSNEAFF.

CDR3: CASSPPGGTSLGEQYF. V is TRBV7-9 and J is TRBJ2-7; the TCRdb call, TRBD1, lacks DNA for checking. The CDR3 sequence is 16 residues long. CDR1 SEHNR and CDR2 FQNEAQ come from the germline V gene (reference sequence).

J is TRBJ2-5 and V is TRBV4-1; with no DNA, the TCRdb D assignment of TRBD2 cannot be verified. Germline V lookup: CDR1 MGHRA, CDR2 YSYEKL. This CDR3 has 16 residues. This chain's CDR3 is CASSQALAGGWETQYF.

This sequence joins TRBV4-3 and TRBJ2-1. CDR3 length: 15 residues. Per the germline V gene, CDR1 is LGHNA and CDR2 is YSLEER. The CDR3: CASSQGSNSHNEQFF.

The chain combines TRBV13 with TRBJ1-1. This CDR3 region has 15 residues. CDR1 PRHDT and CDR2 FYEKMQ come from the germline V gene (reference sequence). CDR3 amino acids: CASSKGRLMNTEAFF. Full variable domain (outside the CDR3, taken from reference TRBV13 and TRBJ1-1): AAGVIQSPRHLIKEKRETATLKCYPIPRHDTVYWYQQGPGQDPQFLISFYEKMQSDKGSIPDRFSAQQFSDYHSELNMSSLELGDSALYFCASSKGRLMNTEAFFGQGTRLTVV.

The chain links TRBV28 to TRBJ2-5; there is no DNA to check the TCRdb D call of TRBD1. The V gene's germline CDR1 is MDHEN and CDR2 SYDVKM. The CDR3 is 15 amino acids. The CDR3 spells CASRRPDRGLETQYF.

V usage is TRBV5-1 and J usage is TRBJ2-1; no DNA is available, so the TRBD1 call from TCRdb remains unchecked. CDR3 length equals 12 residues. Germline CDR1 is SGHRS and CDR2 is YFSETQ. The CDR3 sequence is CASSQGDDEQFF.

V gene TRBV5-1 combines with J gene TRBJ2-1. The CDR3 is 13 amino acids. Germline V gives CDR1 SGHRS, CDR2 YFSETQ. CDR3 loop: CASRSNGYNEQFF.

J is TRBJ2-1 and V is TRBV27. This CDR3 spans 13 amino acids. Germline assignment: CDR1 MNHEY and CDR2 SMNVEV (reference sequence). The CDR3 is CASSIRGSTEQFF.

Here the CDR3 reads CASSFTGPLYEQYF. The genes are TRBV6-2 or TRBV6-3 and TRBJ2-7; TCRdb proposes TRBD1, but this gene call is untestable without DNA. This CDR3 contains 14 residues. The germline V gene has CDR1 MNHEY and CDR2 SVGEGT.

The gene calls are TRBV12-3 or TRBV12-4 and TRBJ2-5; TCRdb indicates TRBD2, and absent DNA this call remains unverified. The CDR3 contains 15 residues. The CDR3 loop reads CASTKTSGSQETQYF.

The chain is built from TRBV29-1 and TRBJ2-7; as DNA is missing, the TRBD2 call by TCRdb cannot be tested. CDR1 and CDR2 (germline): SQVTM, ANQGSEA. The length of the CDR3 is 15 residues. The CDR3: CSVELGTSDNYEQYF.

CDR3 in amino acids: CATGLLEETQYF. The chain has TRBV7-9 and TRBJ2-5. The V gene's germline CDR1 is SEHNR and CDR2 FQNEAQ (reference sequence). CDR3 length equals 12 residues.

The rearrangement links TRBV27 to TRBJ2-7; TCRdb gives TRBD2 as the D gene, but with no DNA this cannot be confirmed. Germline V gene lookup returns CDR1 MNHEY and CDR2 SMNVEV (reference sequence). The CDR3 covers 14 residues. The CDR3 protein is CASSILADSYEQYF.

The J gene is TRBJ1-1, the V gene TRBV13; TCRdb returns TRBD1, unconfirmable since there is no DNA. The CDR3 is 13 amino acids. CDR1 PRHDT and CDR2 FYEKMQ come from the germline V gene (reference sequence). CDR3 sequence reads: CASSSQGNTEAFF.

The rearrangement uses TRBV29-1 and TRBJ1-2; checking the TCRdb D call of TRBD1 is not possible without DNA. Germline V lookup: CDR1 SQVTM, CDR2 ANQGSEA. The CDR3 totals 16 residues. The chain's CDR3 is CSVEDWEGQGGRGYTF.

The V and J genes are TRBV7-6 and TRBJ1-5. CDR3 length: 12 residues. Germline V gene lookup returns CDR1 SGHVS and CDR2 FNYEAQ. The CDR3 loop reads CAAGRINQPQHF. The entire variable domain, with the rest obtained from reference TRBV7-6 and TRBJ1-5, is as follows: GAGVSQSPRYKVTKRGQDVALRCDPISGHVSLYWYRQALGQGPEFLTYFNYEAQQDKSGLPNDRFSAERPEGSISTLTIQRTEQRDSAMYRCAAGRINQPQHFGDGTRLSIL.

The chain carries TRBV4-1 and TRBJ1-1; TCRdb calls TRBD1, which cannot be checked without DNA. CDR1 and CDR2 from the germline V gene are MGHRA and YSYEKL. CDR3 length equals 17 residues. The CDR3 is CASSQGQGVNGNTEAFF.

This chain joins TRBV25-1 and TRBJ2-7. Germline V CDR1 and CDR2: MGHDK, SYGVNS. This CDR3 has 14 amino acids. This chain's CDR3 is CASSESGSLYEQYF.